The clone carrying this T cell receptor beta chain occurred once. The target antigen is unknown. CDR3 length equals 18 residues. The J segment lost 0 bases and the V segment lost 4 bases, leaving 9 bases of the junction unmatched. CDR1 is LGHDT and CDR2 is YNNKEL in the germline V gene (reference sequence). This entry comes from a study of CD8 T cells in Susac syndrome. General study points: It was acknowledged by the study that relatively few individuals were included in its TCR sequencing and HLA analysis.

Roughly 0.45 to 1 ug RNA was reverse transcribed with random hexamers. TCRdb processed the immunoSEQ multiplex PCR reads anew with MiXCR; each CDR3 protein has one entry. The table has about 240,000 distinct CDR3 sequences, 95% to 97% seen once; the top ten hold 0.1%. Sequencing was done on a sample of CD4+ T cells from PBMCs. The chain uses TRBV3-1 and TRBJ2-6; 7 nucleotides match TRBD1. This TCR was recovered from a human donor with Susac syndrome. CDR3: CASSPLLGDSSGANVLTF. The CDR3 nucleotides read TGTGCCAGCAGCCCCCTATTAGGGGACAGCTCTGGGGCCAACGTCCTGACTTTC.